This is a list of T cell receptor beta chains from one sample in a study of blood T cell repertoires in COVID-19. Sequenced by immunoSEQ multiplex PCR; TCRdb stores in-frame clones only, minus some. The sample carries 200,000 to 250,000 clones, 70% to 85% recorded once. The material sequenced was PBMCs or T cells enriched from blood (not recorded which). The receptor set was obtained from a woman between 55 and 75 years old who had recovered from COVID-19. Each CDR3 is given with its conserved first and last residue. Each record gives: V gene, clone size, D gene, J gene, CDR3 DNA, CDR3 protein. A D gene is named only where the DNA matches it firmly. Clone size is shown for a subset of rows, as once, few, many or a class of expanded clone.

TRBV6-5	.	.	TRBJ1-2	TGTGCCAGCAGTTACAGGGCAGGGGTAGGGTATGGCTACACCTTC	CASSYRAGVGYGYTF
TRBV27	.	TRBD1	TRBJ2-5	TGTGCCAGCAGTCCCCGGACAGGGCTGGAGACCCAGTACTTC	CASSPRTGLETQYF
TRBV5-1	.	.	TRBJ1-4	TGCGCCAGCAGCAGGGGCTATAATGAAAAACTGTTTTTT	CASSRGYNEKLFF
TRBV2	.	TRBD1	TRBJ1-2	TGTGCCAGCAGTGAAACCGGGACAGGGGTAGGCTACACCTTC	CASSETGTGVGYTF
TRBV29-1	.	TRBD1	TRBJ1-3	TGCAGCGTTGAACCGAACAGGGGTGCGGGAAACACCATATATTTT	CSVEPNRGAGNTIYF
TRBV10-3	.	.	TRBJ1-1	TGTGCCATCAGTGAGTCGCTGGGGGGGAGGTGGTCTGAAGCTTTCTTT	CAISESLGGRWSEAFF
TRBV3-1/TRBV3-2	.	TRBD1	TRBJ2-7	TGTGCCAGCAGTCCGACAGGGGGCGAGCAGTACTTC	CASSPTGGEQYF
TRBV6-5	.	.	TRBJ1-6	TGTGCCAGCAGGACCTGGGCCCTAAATTCACCCCTCCACTTT	CASRTWALNSPLHF
TRBV7-3	.	.	TRBJ1-3	TGTGCCAGCAGCTTAGGGCAGGTTGGAAACACCATATATTTT	CASSLGQVGNTIYF
TRBV10-3	.	TRBD2	TRBJ2-5	TGTGCCATCAGCCCCGGACTAGCGGTTGAGAGGGGACAAGAGACCCAGTACTTC	CAISPGLAVERGQETQYF
TRBV29-1	few	.	TRBJ2-7	TGCAGCGTTAGAGGGGGTTGGCAGACCTACGAGCAGTACTTC	CSVRGGWQTYEQYF
TRBV24-1	.	TRBD2	TRBJ2-3	TGTGCCACTTCTTTCGGGGCTAGCGGCAACACAGATACGCAGTATTTT	CATSFGASGNTDTQYF
TRBV7-2	.	TRBD2	TRBJ2-1	TGTGCCAGCAGCTTAGCTACTAGCGGTTACAATGAGCAGTTCTTC	CASSLATSGYNEQFF
TRBV19	.	.	TRBJ1-2	TGTGCCAGTATCCAAGCTCCAGGATCTCCTAACTATGGCTACACCTTC	CASIQAPGSPNYGYTF
TRBV5-1	.	TRBD2	TRBJ2-2	TGCGCCAGCAGCTTAGGGACTAGCGGGAACACCGGGGAGCTGTTTTTT	CASSLGTSGNTGELFF
TRBV19	.	.	TRBJ2-1	TGTGCCAGTAGTACCGACACCTTCTCCTACAATGAGCAGTTCTTC	CASSTDTFSYNEQFF
TRBV11-3	few	TRBD1	TRBJ2-5	TGTGCCAGCAGCTTAGGAACGACAGGGGTCGGGGAGACCCAGTACTTC	CASSLGTTGVGETQYF
TRBV7-2	once	.	TRBJ1-1	TGTGCCAGCAGCTTAGCGCCCAGGGTACGAGCTTTCTTT	CASSLAPRVRAFF
TRBV7-6	few	.	TRBJ1-3	TGTGCCAGCTCCTGGGGGCAGGGTTCCTCTGGAAACACCATATATTTT	CASSWGQGSSGNTIYF
TRBV6-2/TRBV6-3	.	TRBD2	TRBJ2-2	TGTGCCAGCAGCGGGGGGACGGCGAACACCGGGGAGCTGTTTTTT	CASSGGTANTGELFF
TRBV5-6	.	TRBD1	TRBJ2-2	TGTGCCAGCAGCTTACGCCCTGGGACAGCCACCGGGGAGCTGTTTTTT	CASSLRPGTATGELFF
TRBV7-8	.	TRBD1	TRBJ2-4	TGTGCCAGCAGCAACTCACAGGGGGACAAAAACATTCAGTACTTC	CASSNSQGDKNIQYF
TRBV6-5	.	.	TRBJ2-1	TGTGCCAGCTCCATCGGGAGAGTTGTAAAGGATGAGCAGTTCTTC	CASSIGRVVKDEQFF
TRBV19	.	.	TRBJ2-4	TGTGCCAGTAGTATCTGGGGGGTAGGAGACATTCAGTACTTC	CASSIWGVGDIQYF
TRBV2	.	TRBD1	TRBJ1-2	TGTGCCAGCAGTGTCCAGGGGGGTGAATATGGCTACACCTTC	CASSVQGGEYGYTF
TRBV15	.	.	TRBJ1-1	TGTGCCACCAGCAGAGAAAGGGGTCTCACTGAAGCTTTCTTT	CATSRERGLTEAFF
TRBV5-5	few	.	TRBJ2-1	TGTGCCAGCAGCTTGGAGGGGTTTGAGCAGTTCTTC	CASSLEGFEQFF
TRBV18	.	.	TRBJ1-1	TGTGCCAGCTCTGGACTTACGAACACTGAAGCTTTCTTT	CASSGLTNTEAFF
TRBV2	once	.	TRBJ2-4	TGTGCCAGCAGCCAGACAGAAAACATTCAGTACTTC	CASSQTENIQYF
TRBV5-6	.	.	TRBJ2-7	TGTGCCAGCAGCTCGTGGCGTCAGGGTCCAACCTCCTACGAGCAGTACTTC	CASSSWRQGPTSYEQYF
TRBV27	.	.	TRBJ1-6	TGTGCCAGCAGTTCGACAAGGGAGGGCAATTCACCCCTCCACTTT	CASSSTREGNSPLHF
TRBV4-2	once	.	TRBJ1-2	TGTGCCAGCAGCCAAACGGTGGTCTATGGCTACACCTTC	CASSQTVVYGYTF
TRBV12-5	.	TRBD1	TRBJ2-7	TGTGCTAGTGGTAGACCGGGACAGGGCTCCTACGAGCAGTACTTC	CASGRPGQGSYEQYF
TRBV7-2	.	.	TRBJ1-5	TGTGCCAGCAGCCACGGAAGCGGGGGGGGAGGCAATCAGCCCCAGCATTTT	CASSHGSGGGGNQPQHF
TRBV5-1	.	.	TRBJ1-1	TGCGCCAGCAGCTCCCGGCAGGGTTCTGGGTCTGAAGCTTTCTTT	CASSSRQGSGSEAFF
TRBV14	.	.	TRBJ2-5	TGTGCCAGCAGCCGCCTGACGGGCCAAGAGACCCAGTACTTC	CASSRLTGQETQYF
TRBV30	.	.	TRBJ1-1	TGTGCCTGGAGTGGGACATTTAACACTGAAGCTTTCTTT	CAWSGTFNTEAFF
TRBV20-1	.	.	TRBJ2-7	TGCAGTGCTAGACGGGACTACGAGCAGTACTTC	CSARRDYEQYF
TRBV27	.	.	TRBJ2-5	TGTGCCAGCAGTTTATCAGGCAGGGTTGAGACCCAGTACTTC	CASSLSGRVETQYF